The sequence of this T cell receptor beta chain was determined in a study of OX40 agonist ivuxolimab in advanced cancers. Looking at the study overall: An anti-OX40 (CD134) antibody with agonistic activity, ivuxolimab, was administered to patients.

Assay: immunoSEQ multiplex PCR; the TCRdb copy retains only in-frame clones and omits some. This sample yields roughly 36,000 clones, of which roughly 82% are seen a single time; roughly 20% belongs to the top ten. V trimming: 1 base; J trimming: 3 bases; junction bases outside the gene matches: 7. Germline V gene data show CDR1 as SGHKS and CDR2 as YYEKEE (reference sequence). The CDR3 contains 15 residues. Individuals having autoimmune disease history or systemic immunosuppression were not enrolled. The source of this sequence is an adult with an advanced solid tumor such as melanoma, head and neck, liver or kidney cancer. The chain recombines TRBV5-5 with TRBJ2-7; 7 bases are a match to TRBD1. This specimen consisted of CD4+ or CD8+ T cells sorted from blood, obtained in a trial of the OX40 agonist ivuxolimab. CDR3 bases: TGTGCCAGCAGCTTGAAAGGGACAGTAGGCTACGAGCAGTACTTC. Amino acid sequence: CASSLKGTVGYEQYF.